These 12 T cell receptor beta chains originate from one sample sequenced in a study of T cell responses to AZD1222 COVID-19 vaccine. Some clones are missing from TCRdb's copy, which holds only in-frame ones; the method was immunoSEQ multiplex PCR. The sample gives about 93,000 clones, over 75% of which show up once; roughly 2.7% is in the top ten. Specimen: peripheral blood, collected 28 days after the second AZD1222 dose. The receptor source for this set is an adult who received the AZD1222 COVID-19 vaccine.

This clone appeared a few times. The chain has TRBV21-1 and TRBJ1-6; the tabulated D call, TRBD1, remains unverified against the DNA. TRBV21-1 counts as a pseudogene. The CDR3 consists of 19 residues. This chain's CDR3 is CASSKVFPGQGIANSPLHF. For the CDR3, the DNA is TGTGCCAGCAGCAAAGTATTCCCGGGACAGGGGATCGCCAATTCACCCCTCCACTTT.

The genes are TRBV10-2 and TRBJ1-3; TRBD1 is a possible D gene (6 bases). Trimming removed 9 bases at V and 3 bases at J, with 9 bases between. Germline CDR1 is WSHSY and CDR2 is SAAADI. The CDR3 has 12 amino acids. For the CDR3, the DNA is TGCGCCAGTGGGGGGCGTGGAAACACCATATATTTT. Its protein is CASGGRGNTIYF.

This sequence joins TRBV10-3 and TRBJ1-3; no firm D call. This CDR3 comprises 12 residues. From germline, CDR1 is ENHRY and CDR2 SYGVKD. Trimming shortened V by 2 bases and J by 4 bases, and 3 bases separated the two germline ends. The DNA for the CDR3 is TGTGCCATCAGTGAGCCAGGAAACACCATATATTTT. As protein: CAISEPGNTIYF.

J is TRBJ2-3 and V is TRBV19; D ambiguous. Germline V CDR1 and CDR2: LNHDA, SQIVND (reference sequence). This CDR3 region has 14 residues. Between the trimmed V and J ends, which lost 1 base and 2 bases, there was a span of 7 bases. For the CDR3, the DNA is TGTGCCAGTAGTATAGCCGCCAACACAGATACGCAGTATTTT. As protein: CASSIAANTDTQYF.

The V call is TRBV9, the J call TRBJ2-3; TRBD2 aligns across 8 bases. V trimming: 1 base; J trimming: 0 bases; junction bases outside the gene matches: 4. Germline values: CDR1 SGDLS, CDR2 YYNGEE. CDR3 size: 16 residues. DNA for the CDR3: TGTGCCAGCAGCGTATCCGGGGGGGCAAGCACAGATACGCAGTATTTT. The encoded protein is CASSVSGGASTDTQYF. Full variable domain (rest looked up from reference TRBV9 and TRBJ2-3): DSGVTQTPKHLITATGQRVTLRCSPRSGDLSVYWYQQSLDQGLQFLIQYYNGEERAKGNILERFSAQQFPDLHSELNLSSLELGDSALYFCASSVSGGASTDTQYFGPGTRLTVL.

Written as DNA, the CDR3 is TGTGCCAGCAGCACCCCGGGACAGGGGGCGCTCAGAAATGGCTACACCTTC. Translated: CASSTPGQGALRNGYTF. The chain links TRBV7-8 to TRBJ1-2; 12 bases are shared with TRBD1. CDR1 is SGHVS and CDR2 is FQNEAQ in the germline V gene. The CDR3 is 17 amino acids. Trimming cost V 5 bases and J 6 bases; bases outside gene matches: 13.

Worth noting for this clone: Germline and junction disagree at one end, which may indicate a read error. V gene TRBV29-1 combines with J gene TRBJ2-3; 8 bases map to TRBD1. CDR3 length equals 14 residues. Germline V gene sequence: CDR1 SQVTM, CDR2 ANQGSEA. CDR3 nucleotides: TGCAGCGCTGAAGGACAGGGCGGAACAGATACGCAGTATTTT. This codes for CSAEGQGGTDTQYF.

As regards this clone: The junction and the germline gene differ at one end; a read error may be behind it. The chain carries TRBV7-8 and TRBJ1-5; D not resolved. The CDR3 loop spans 15 amino acids. Looked up from germline, CDR1 is SGHVS and CDR2 is FQNEAQ. For the CDR3, the DNA is TGTGTCAGCAGCTTAGCTCAGGCTAGCAATCAGCCCCAGCATTTT. Protein: CVSSLAQASNQPQHF. The complete variable domain, with remaining parts taken from reference TRBV7-8 and TRBJ1-5, reads GAGVSQSPRYKVAKRGQDVALRCDPISGHVSLFWYQQALGQGPEFLTYFQNEAQLDKSGLPSDRFFAERPEGSVSTLKIQRTQQEDSAVYLCVSSLAQASNQPQHFGDGTRLSIL.

The gene calls are TRBV5-1 and TRBJ2-1; D possibly uses TRBD1 or TRBD2 (5 bases each). This CDR3 region has 15 residues. Trimming pared 3 bases from V and 5 bases from J, leaving 15 bases between. Germline assignment: CDR1 SGHRS and CDR2 YFSETQ. CDR3 protein: CASSSGAPKDNEQFF. The DNA for the CDR3 is TGCGCCAGCAGCTCCGGGGCACCGAAAGACAATGAGCAGTTCTTC.

The gene calls are TRBV7-9 and TRBJ2-7, with a possible D match to TRBD2 (5 bases). Between the trimmed V and J ends, which lost 7 bases and 0 bases, there was a span of 16 bases. This CDR3 has 15 amino acids. Germline V CDR1 and CDR2: SEHNR, FQNEAQ (reference sequence). CDR3 in DNA: TGTGCCAGCACCGGAGGCGGGCTCAGCTCCTACGAGCAGTACTTC. This encodes CASTGGGLSSYEQYF. The full variable domain, rest sourced from reference TRBV7-9 and TRBJ2-7, is DTGVSQNPRHKITKRGQNVTFRCDPISEHNRLYWYRQTLGQGPEFLTYFQNEAQLEKSRLLSDRFSAERPKGSFSTLEIQRTEQGDSAMYLCASTGGGLSSYEQYFGPGTRLTVT.

The rearrangement joins TRBV2 to TRBJ2-7; D gene ambiguous. V dropped 4 bases and J dropped 1 base, with 11 bases sitting between them. Germline V CDR1 and CDR2: SNHLY, FYNNEI. The CDR3 loop spans 14 amino acids. The CDR3 region has the DNA TGTGCCAGCAGTGGGCAGGCCGCTTCCTACGAGCAGTACTTC. Translating it yields CASSGQAASYEQYF.

V usage is TRBV21-1 and J usage is TRBJ2-1; TRBD2 is the table's D call and was not checked against the DNA. TRBV21-1 is a documented pseudogene. The CDR3 covers 17 residues. The CDR3 region is CASSKGTAGCSYNEQFF. For the CDR3, the DNA is TGTGCCAGCAGCAAAGGTACGGCGGGATGCTCCTACAATGAGCAGTTCTTC.